This T cell receptor (beta chain) was identified during a study of T-cell memory formation after mild COVID-19. TCRdb re-derived calls from the 5' RACE reads in MiXCR, one entry per CDR3 protein. The sample records approximately 580,000 distinct CDR3 sequences, roughly 22% being singletons. The clonotype comes from an adult woman who had mild COVID-19 (a few samples of this study predate the infection). Cell type and time point are not known. Sequencing was done on a sample of PBMCs or a T cell subset sorted from them (not recorded which).

The CDR3 nucleotides read TGTGCCAGCAGCACGGGACAGGGGGCAGCTCAGCCCCAGCATTTT. Its protein product is CASSTGQGAAQPQHF. J is TRBJ1-5 and V is TRBV7-9; 12 nucleotides line up with TRBD1. The germline V gene encodes CDR1 SEHNR and CDR2 FQNEAQ (reference sequence). The CDR3 spans 15 residues. Trimming removed 5 bases from V and 6 bases from J; junction bases left unmatched: 5.